The rows below give T cell receptor beta chains drawn from one sample of a study of OX40 agonist ivuxolimab in advanced cancers. The assay was immunoSEQ multiplex PCR, and TCRdb's table has in-frame clones only and misses some. The repertoire has about 75,000 clones, more than 75% of them found once; the top ten carry around a sixth. The specimen comprised CD4+ or CD8+ T cells sorted from blood, sampled in a trial of the OX40 agonist ivuxolimab. All receptors come from an adult with an advanced solid tumor such as melanoma, head and neck, liver or kidney cancer. CDR3s include the opening cysteine and the closing phenylalanine or tryptophan. The D gene is left open where the match is weak. Size is omitted from some rows. Given values are once, few, many or a class for expanded clones.

TRBV5-6	TRBD1	few	TRBJ2-7	CASSLAGGAYEQYF	TGTGCCAGCAGCTTGGCAGGGGGCGCCTACGAGCAGTACTTC
TRBV5-1	-	-	TRBJ1-4	CASSSLGGRNEKLFF	TGCGCCAGCAGCTCCCTCGGTGGTAGGAATGAAAAACTGTTTTTT
TRBV6-5	-	-	TRBJ1-5	CASSPSTGLNQPQHF	TGTGCCAGCAGTCCCTCCACAGGGCTAAATCAGCCCCAGCATTTT
TRBV6-9	TRBD1	-	TRBJ1-5	CASSPGQKNQPQHF	TGTGCCAGCAGCCCGGGACAGAAGAATCAGCCCCAGCATTTT
TRBV5-8	-	-	TRBJ1-1	CASSLRGTEAFF	TGTGCCAGCAGCTTGCGAGGGACTGAAGCTTTCTTT
TRBV5-1	TRBD1	-	TRBJ2-7	CASSYTGGAYEQYF	TGCGCCAGCAGCTACACAGGGGGAGCCTACGAGCAGTACTTC
TRBV6-1	TRBD2	-	TRBJ2-7	CASSELVGLDEQYF	TGTGCCAGCAGTGAACTGGTAGGACTAGACGAGCAGTACTTC
TRBV5-1	TRBD2	-	TRBJ2-7	CASSGGSPYEQYF	TGCGCCAGCAGTGGCGGGAGTCCCTACGAGCAGTACTTC
TRBV28	-	-	TRBJ1-1	CASSLPMTLTEAFF	TGTGCCAGCAGTTTGCCCATGACCCTCACTGAAGCTTTCTTT
TRBV4-1	-	-	TRBJ1-1	CASSPAGARNTEAFF	TGCGCCAGCAGCCCAGCAGGGGCACGGAACACTGAAGCTTTCTTT
TRBV10-1	TRBD1	-	TRBJ2-5	CASSEAGQGEETQYF	TGCGCCAGCAGTGAGGCCGGACAGGGAGAAGAGACCCAGTACTTC
TRBV28	TRBD1	-	TRBJ1-2	CASSLWDRGGRGYTF	TGTGCCAGCAGTTTATGGGACAGGGGGGGGCGTGGCTACACCTTC
TRBV6-4	-	once	TRBJ1-2	CASSDDAQANYGYTF	TGTGCCAGCAGTGATGATGCCCAGGCTAACTATGGCTACACCTTC
TRBV23-1	-	few	TRBJ1-5	CASRGNSQPQHF	TGCGCCAGCAGAGGAAATAGTCAGCCCCAGCATTTT
TRBV5-6	TRBD2	-	TRBJ2-5	CASRSRLRAGDQETQYF	TGTGCCAGCAGATCGAGGTTGAGGGCGGGGGACCAAGAGACCCAGTACTTC
TRBV28	TRBD1	-	TRBJ1-2	CASLGASGGYGYTF	TGTGCCAGCCTCGGGGCGTCAGGGGGCTATGGCTACACCTTC
TRBV6-5	TRBD1	-	TRBJ1-1	CASSRDRQGNTEAFF	TGTGCCAGCAGTCGGGACAGACAGGGGAACACTGAAGCTTTCTTT
TRBV5-1	-	-	TRBJ2-1	CASSPQTDPSYNEQFF	TGCGCCAGCAGCCCACAGACAGATCCCTCCTACAATGAGCAGTTCTTC
TRBV2	-	-	TRBJ1-5	CASSPGGGFQPQHF	TGTGCCAGCAGTCCCGGGGGGGGCTTTCAGCCCCAGCATTTT
TRBV29-1	-	-	TRBJ2-1	CSVEEGTGVDEQFF	TGCAGCGTTGAAGAGGGGACGGGCGTGGATGAGCAGTTCTTC
TRBV5-6	TRBD2	-	TRBJ2-3	CASSLATSGDGGTDTQYF	TGTGCCAGCAGCTTGGCTACTAGCGGGGACGGGGGAACAGATACGCAGTATTTT
TRBV19	-	-	TRBJ2-3	CASSMAGYTDTQYF	TGTGCCAGTAGTATGGCAGGGTACACAGATACGCAGTATTTT
TRBV18	TRBD1	once	TRBJ1-3	CASSLYTQGASSGNTIYF	TGTGCCAGCTCACTTTACACGCAGGGGGCGAGCTCTGGAAACACCATATATTTT
TRBV5-1	TRBD1	-	TRBJ1-1	CASLRQGDTEAFF	TGCGCCAGCCTCAGACAGGGGGACACTGAAGCTTTCTTT
TRBV4-2	TRBD1	-	TRBJ1-3	CASSQVGGQLGNTIYF	TGTGCCAGCAGCCAAGTTGGGGGACAGCTTGGAAACACCATATATTTT
TRBV5-4	TRBD2	-	TRBJ2-3	CAPGAGGSTDTQYF	TGTGCCCCCGGTGCGGGAGGCAGCACAGATACGCAGTATTTT
TRBV25-1	-	-	TRBJ2-2	CASSESRRDRSNTGELFF	TGTGCCAGCAGTGAAAGTCGGCGGGACCGCTCGAACACCGGGGAGCTGTTTTTT